The T cell receptor (beta chain) under discussion was sequenced for a study of OX40 agonist ivuxolimab in advanced cancers. Study outcomes and limitations: In the 0.1 to 3.0 mg/kg range, CD4+ and CD8+ blood T cells had expanded clonally by week 6. In a subset of nonresponders, normalized T-cell clonal expansion was also low.

The table came from immunoSEQ multiplex PCR; TCRdb's copy has only in-frame clones and leaves some out. The table has roughly 50,000 clones, 75% to 90% seen once. This CDR3 is 13 amino acids long. CDR1 and CDR2 from the germline V gene are MNHEY and SVGAGI. The V gene lost 6 bases and the J gene lost 5 bases, with 13 bases spanning the gap. About this clone: The antigen remains unidentified.

The clonotype comes from an adult with an advanced solid tumor such as melanoma, head and neck, liver or kidney cancer. The sample here was CD4+ or CD8+ T cells sorted from blood, taken in a trial of the OX40 agonist ivuxolimab. This chain uses TRBV6-5 with TRBJ1-2; possible D gene TRBD1, 6 bases. In nucleotides, the CDR3 is TGTGCCAGCAGCAGGGGACCGGAGTATGGCTACACCTTC. Its translation: CASSRGPEYGYTF.